One sample yielded the 22 T cell receptor beta chains listed below, sequenced in a study of identifying expanded T cells in peripheral blood. Some clones are missing from TCRdb's copy, which holds only in-frame ones; the method was immunoSEQ multiplex PCR. This sample carries 100,000 or so clones, approximately 88% of them seen once, and the ten largest clones take approximately 18%. Sequenced material: blood. The receptor set was obtained from a person aged 18 to 70 in good health.

This sequence joins TRBV5-1 and TRBJ1-6; D remains unclear. CDR1 is SGHRS, CDR2 YFSETQ, per germline. Trimming shortened V by 4 bases and J by 5 bases, and 22 bases separated the two germline ends. This CDR3 has 18 amino acids. CDR3 nucleotides: TGCGCCAGCAGCATACACCCTGGTCCAGGCTCTAATAATTCACCCCTCCACTTT. Its translation is CASSIHPGPGSNNSPLHF.

This clone was detected only a few times. The rearrangement joins TRBV7-9 to TRBJ1-1, with a tentative D call TRBD1 (5 bases). Germline-derived CDR1 and CDR2 are SEHNR and FQNEAQ (reference sequence). The ends were cut back, 2 bases at V and 4 bases at J, with 14 bases in the middle. The CDR3 is made up of 15 amino acids. As DNA, the CDR3 is TGTGCCAGCAGCTTAAAAGGGAGGGGCTTCACTGAAGCTTTCTTT. Protein product: CASSLKGRGFTEAFF. Using reference TRBV7-9 and TRBJ1-1 for the parts outside the CDR3, the full variable domain is DTGVSQNPRHKITKRGQNVTFRCDPISEHNRLYWYRQTLGQGPEFLTYFQNEAQLEKSRLLSDRFSAERPKGSFSTLEIQRTEQGDSAMYLCASSLKGRGFTEAFFGQGTRLTVV.

The chain recombines TRBV13 with TRBJ2-1; TRBD1 matches 7 bases. This CDR3 is 14 amino acids long. Germline V CDR1 and CDR2: PRHDT, FYEKMQ (reference sequence). V shed 1 base and J 10 bases; nucleotides not matched to a gene: 7. CDR3 nucleotides: TGTGCCAGCAGCTTAGTGCTAGGGGGCGAGGAGCAGTTCTTC. Protein: CASSLVLGGEEQFF.

The V call is TRBV5-1, the J call TRBJ1-2; 10 bases match TRBD1. Germline assignment: CDR1 SGHRS and CDR2 YFSETQ. The CDR3 contains 14 residues. The junction had 6 bases not matched to a gene; V was cut back by 6 bases and J by 4 bases. The CDR3 spells CASTPTGGGYGYTF. The CDR3 coding sequence is TGCGCCAGCACACCGACAGGGGGCGGCTATGGCTACACCTTC. Using reference TRBV5-1 and TRBJ1-2 for the parts outside the CDR3, the full variable domain is KAGVTQTPRYLIKTRGQQVTLSCSPISGHRSVSWYQQTPGQGLQFLFEYFSETQRNKGNFPGRFSGRQFSNSRSEMNVSTLELGDSALYLCASTPTGGGYGYTFGSGTRLTVV.

The J gene is TRBJ1-5, the V gene TRBV27; D uncertain. V was pared by 3 bases and J by 4 bases, with 7 bases between. This CDR3 contains 13 residues. Per the germline V gene, CDR1 is MNHEY and CDR2 is SMNVEV (reference sequence). For the CDR3, the DNA is TGTGCCAGCAGTTTGTCCAGAAATCAGCCCCAGCATTTT. Its protein is CASSLSRNQPQHF.

V is TRBV6-5 and J is TRBJ1-1; the D gene is possibly TRBD1 (5 bases). This CDR3 has 12 residues. V was cut by 0 bases and J by 11 bases, with 10 bases left in between. CDR1 is MNHEY, CDR2 SVGAGI, per germline. The CDR3 here is CASSYSGGAAFF. Written as DNA, the CDR3 is TGTGCCAGCAGTTACTCTGGAGGGGCGGCTTTCTTT.

The chain employs TRBV18 and TRBJ2-1; 7 bases line up with TRBD1. Germline-derived CDR1 and CDR2 are KGHSH and LQKENI. This CDR3 comprises 15 residues. Trimming took 3 bases from V and 7 from J; bases not matched to a gene: 9. The CDR3 sequence: CASSPRRGQINEQFF. The DNA of the CDR3 is TGTGCCAGCTCACCCCGAAGGGGACAGATAAATGAGCAGTTCTTC.

The chain is built from TRBV7-6 and TRBJ2-3; no firm D call. Germline V gene sequence: CDR1 SGHVS, CDR2 FNYEAQ. Trimming removed 2 bases at V and 4 bases at J, with 7 bases between. CDR3 size: 13 residues. As DNA, the CDR3 is TGTGCCAGCAGCTTACAGTTTTCAGATACGCAGTATTTT. It codes for CASSLQFSDTQYF.

V usage is TRBV5-1 and J usage is TRBJ1-2; a possible D gene is TRBD1 (6 bases). CDR3 size: 15 residues. V lost 2 bases and J 6 bases, leaving 17 bases between the germline ends. Germline CDR1 is SGHRS and CDR2 is YFSETQ. For the CDR3, the DNA is TGCGCCAGCAGCTTTTCTTCGACAGGAGGTAATGGCTACACCTTC. Its translation: CASSFSSTGGNGYTF.

The genes are TRBV27 and TRBJ1-5, with D perhaps TRBD1 (5 bases). The germline gives CDR1 MNHEY, CDR2 SMNVEV (reference sequence). Between the trimmed V and J ends, which lost 3 bases and 7 bases, there was a span of 10 bases. The CDR3 has 13 residues. CDR3 amino acids: CASSFVGRQPQHF. DNA for the CDR3: TGTGCCAGCAGTTTTGTGGGACGGCAGCCCCAGCATTTT.

This clone was detected only once. The CDR3 coding sequence is TGCGCCAGCAGCCTTGGGACTAGCAATGAGCAGTTCTTC. It specifies CASSLGTSNEQFF. The chain uses TRBV4-3 and TRBJ2-1; 8 bases align to TRBD2. The V gene's germline CDR1 is LGHNA and CDR2 YSLEER. J lost 6 bases, V lost 4 bases, and 2 bases had no gene match. The CDR3 totals 13 residues.

The DNA of the CDR3 is TGCGCCAGCAGCTTGAGTCCAGAGGTTTATCAGCCCCAGCATTTT. Amino acids: CASSLSPEVYQPQHF. V and J are TRBV5-1 and TRBJ1-5; D is undetermined. The V end lost 1 base, the J end lost 5 bases, and 13 bases lay between the germline ends. The CDR3 is 15 amino acids. Germline V gives CDR1 SGHRS, CDR2 YFSETQ.

The rearrangement uses TRBV28 and TRBJ2-5, with D unclear. Germline V gives CDR1 MDHEN, CDR2 SYDVKM. V was trimmed by 3 bases and J by 0 bases, leaving 5 bases between them. This CDR3 has 13 amino acids. The DNA of the CDR3 is TGTGCCAGCAGTTTTGGATACCAAGAGACCCAGTACTTC. Residues: CASSFGYQETQYF.

This clone was counted a few times. Written as DNA, the CDR3 is TGTGCCAGTAGTATGGGGCGACAGGAAGCTTTCTTT. Amino acid sequence: CASSMGRQEAFF. This rearrangement joins TRBV19 to TRBJ1-1, with a tentative D call TRBD1 (5 bases). The V end was cut by 3 bases, the J end by 8 bases, with 10 bases between. The CDR3 extends over 12 amino acids. The germline CDR1 and CDR2 sequences are LNHDA and SQIVND (reference sequence).

The genes are TRBV2 and TRBJ2-1; perhaps TRBD2 as D (5 bases). This CDR3 has 15 amino acids. Looked up from germline, CDR1 is SNHLY and CDR2 is FYNNEI. V shed 6 bases and J shed 4 bases, with 16 bases lying between them. Here the CDR3 reads CASRSGMGAYNEQFF. CDR3 nucleotides: TGTGCCAGCAGGTCGGGCATGGGAGCATACAATGAGCAGTTCTTC. Looking up the rest from reference TRBV2 and TRBJ2-1 gives the full variable domain: EPEVTQTPSHQVTQMGQEVILRCVPISNHLYFYWYRQILGQKVEFLVSFYNNEISEKSEIFDDQFSVERPDGSNFTLKIRSTKLEDSAMYFCASRSGMGAYNEQFFGPGTRLTVL.

The sample holds one count of this clone. The V gene is TRBV28, the J gene TRBJ2-3; TRBD2 aligns across 13 bases. The CDR3 extends over 18 amino acids. Germline V gene lookup returns CDR1 MDHEN and CDR2 SYDVKM. V gave up 6 bases and J gave up 1 base; unmatched junction bases: 10. CDR3 in amino acids: CASSPGTSGVRGTDTQYF. CDR3 DNA: TGTGCCAGCAGCCCGGGGACTAGCGGGGTCCGTGGCACAGATACGCAGTATTTT.

This clone ranks as medium-sized (0.01 to 0.1%). Other DNA sequences within the sample encode an identical CDR3. The chain combines TRBV4-3 with TRBJ1-3; the D is unclear. Per germline, CDR1 LGHNA and CDR2 YSLEER. The CDR3 runs to 15 residues. Trimming took 0 bases from V and 3 from J, leaving 9 bases between them. As DNA, the CDR3 is TGCGCCAGCAGCCAAGACTGGAGAAGTGGAAACACCATATATTTT. Its protein is CASSQDWRSGNTIYF.

This chain uses TRBV2 with TRBJ1-5, with D unclear. Germline V gene data show CDR1 as SNHLY and CDR2 as FYNNEI. The CDR3 runs to 14 residues. Deletions cut 7 bases from V and 2 bases from J, with 12 bases between. CDR3 amino acids: CASTGRIGNQPQHF. The DNA for the CDR3 is TGTGCCAGCACTGGGCGTATTGGCAATCAGCCCCAGCATTTT. Variable domain in full (rest from reference TRBV2 and TRBJ1-5): EPEVTQTPSHQVTQMGQEVILRCVPISNHLYFYWYRQILGQKVEFLVSFYNNEISEKSEIFDDQFSVERPDGSNFTLKIRSTKLEDSAMYFCASTGRIGNQPQHFGDGTRLSIL.

The gene calls are TRBV4-1 and TRBJ2-1, with D uncertain. The germline V gene encodes CDR1 MGHRA and CDR2 YSYEKL. V shed 6 bases and J shed 0 bases, with 12 bases lying between them. The CDR3 contains 15 residues. The CDR3 is CASRETIISYNEQFF. CDR3 DNA sequence: TGCGCCAGCAGGGAAACTATCATCTCCTACAATGAGCAGTTCTTC.

This clone appeared once. The rearrangement links TRBV7-9 to TRBJ2-3; D remains ambiguous. The ends were cut back, 5 bases at V and 6 bases at J, with 18 bases in the middle. Looked up from germline, CDR1 is SEHNR and CDR2 is FQNEAQ (reference sequence). The CDR3 sequence is 15 residues long. The CDR3 here is CASSPDTAPGDTQYF. The CDR3 DNA is TGTGCCAGCAGCCCAGACACGGCACCTGGGGATACGCAGTATTTT.

This clone is a singleton in its sample. The V gene is TRBV2, the J gene TRBJ1-1, with no clear D. Trimming took 6 bases from V and 6 from J, leaving 8 bases between them. The V gene's germline CDR1 is SNHLY and CDR2 FYNNEI. The CDR3 spans 11 residues. The CDR3 reads CASRGRAEAFF. The CDR3 DNA follows: TGTGCCAGCAGGGGGAGGGCTGAAGCTTTCTTT.

This clone was picked up a small number of times. The chain recombines TRBV6-5 with TRBJ1-6; TRBD1 matches 7 bases. Germline CDR1 is MNHEY and CDR2 is SVGAGI. The CDR3 has 14 amino acids. Trimming removed 11 bases from V and 7 bases from J; junction bases left unmatched: 11. This chain's CDR3 is CASRGSRSNSPLHF. The CDR3 nucleotides are TGTGCCTCCAGGGGGAGCAGATCCAATTCACCCCTCCACTTT.